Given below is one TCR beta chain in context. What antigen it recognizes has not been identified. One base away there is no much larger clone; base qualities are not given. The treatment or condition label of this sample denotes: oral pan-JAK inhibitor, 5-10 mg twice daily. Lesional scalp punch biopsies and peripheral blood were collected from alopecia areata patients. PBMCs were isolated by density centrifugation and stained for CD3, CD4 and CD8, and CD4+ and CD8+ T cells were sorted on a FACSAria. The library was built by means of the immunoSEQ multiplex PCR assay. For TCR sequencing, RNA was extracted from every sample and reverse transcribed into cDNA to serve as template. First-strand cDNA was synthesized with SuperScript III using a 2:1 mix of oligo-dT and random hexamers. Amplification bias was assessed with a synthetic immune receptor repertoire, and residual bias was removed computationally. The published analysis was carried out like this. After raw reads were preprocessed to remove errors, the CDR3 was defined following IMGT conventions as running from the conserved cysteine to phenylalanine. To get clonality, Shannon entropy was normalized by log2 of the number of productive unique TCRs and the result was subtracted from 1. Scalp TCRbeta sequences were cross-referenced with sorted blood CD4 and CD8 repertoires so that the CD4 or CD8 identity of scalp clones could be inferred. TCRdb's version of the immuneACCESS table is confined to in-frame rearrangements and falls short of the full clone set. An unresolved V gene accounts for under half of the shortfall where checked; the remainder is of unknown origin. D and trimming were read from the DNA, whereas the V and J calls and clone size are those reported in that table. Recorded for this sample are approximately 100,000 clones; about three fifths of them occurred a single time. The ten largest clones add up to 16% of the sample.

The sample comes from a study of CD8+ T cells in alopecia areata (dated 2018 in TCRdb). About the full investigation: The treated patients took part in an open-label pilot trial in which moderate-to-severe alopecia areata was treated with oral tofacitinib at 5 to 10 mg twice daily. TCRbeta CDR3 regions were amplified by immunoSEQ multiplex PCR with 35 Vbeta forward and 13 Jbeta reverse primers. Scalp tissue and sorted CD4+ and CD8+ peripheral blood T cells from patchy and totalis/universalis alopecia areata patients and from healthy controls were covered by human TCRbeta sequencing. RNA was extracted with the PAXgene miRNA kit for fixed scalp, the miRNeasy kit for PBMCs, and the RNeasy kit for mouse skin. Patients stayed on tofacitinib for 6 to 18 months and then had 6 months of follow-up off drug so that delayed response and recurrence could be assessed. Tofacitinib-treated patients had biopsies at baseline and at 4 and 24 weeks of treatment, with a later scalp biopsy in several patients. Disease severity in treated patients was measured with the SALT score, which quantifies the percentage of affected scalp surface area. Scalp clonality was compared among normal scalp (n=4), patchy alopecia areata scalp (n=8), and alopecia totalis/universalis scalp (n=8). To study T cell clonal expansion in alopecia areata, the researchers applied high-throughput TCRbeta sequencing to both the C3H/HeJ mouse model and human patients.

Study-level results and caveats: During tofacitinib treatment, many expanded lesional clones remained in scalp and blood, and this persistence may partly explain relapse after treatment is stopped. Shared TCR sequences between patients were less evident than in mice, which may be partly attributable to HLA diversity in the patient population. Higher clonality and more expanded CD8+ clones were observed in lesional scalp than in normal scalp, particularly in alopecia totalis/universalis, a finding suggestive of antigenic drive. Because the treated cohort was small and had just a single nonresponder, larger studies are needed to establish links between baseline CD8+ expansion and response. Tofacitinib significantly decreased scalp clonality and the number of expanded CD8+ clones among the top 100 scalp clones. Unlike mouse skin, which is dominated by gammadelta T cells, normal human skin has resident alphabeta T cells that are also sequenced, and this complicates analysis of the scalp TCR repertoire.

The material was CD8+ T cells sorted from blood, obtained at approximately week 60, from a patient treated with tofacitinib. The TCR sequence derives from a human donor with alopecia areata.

The DNA is as follows: TGTGCCAGCAGCTACGGGTACAATGGGAATCAGCCCCAGCATTTT. The encoded protein is CASSYGYNGNQPQHF. The rearranged chain carries TRBV5-6 and TRBJ1-5; the D gene assignment is ambiguous. From the cysteine up to the phenylalanine, the CDR3 has a length of 15 residues. Of all the DNA, just the CDR3 is kept, 45 bases in frame from base 1. V lost 3 bases and J lost 4 bases; the stretch between them is 14 bases long. The germline V gene provides CDR1 SGHDT and CDR2 YYEEEE.